This is a list of T cell receptor beta chains from one sample in a study of cytomegalovirus exposure and HLA in healthy donors. Assay used: immunoSEQ multiplex PCR; TCRdb lists only in-frame clones, some missing. The sample contains 150,000 to 200,000 clones, around 68% of which appear only once. The sequenced material came from PBMCs. The source is a man in his forties or fifties in good health and CMV-seronegative. Each CDR3 is given with its conserved first and last residue. A D gene is named only where the DNA matches it firmly. Some rows mark clone size as missing; the rest say once, few, many or name a class of expanded clone.

d_call j_call clone_size v_call cdr3_aa cdr3_nt
TRBD1 TRBJ2-4 . TRBV2 CASSLGQGSDIQYF TGTGCCAGCAGTCTTGGACAGGGATCCGACATTCAGTACTTC
. TRBJ2-1 . TRBV5-1 CASSLDAGAPWEQFF TGCGCCAGCAGCTTGGACGCGGGGGCCCCTTGGGAACAGTTCTTC
. TRBJ1-4 . TRBV7-8 CASSPREGVSEKLFF TGTGCCAGCAGCCCCCGGGAGGGGGTTAGCGAAAAACTGTTTTTT
TRBD2 TRBJ2-7 . TRBV9 CASSASNSGGAYEQYF TGTGCCAGCAGCGCCTCCAATAGCGGGGGGGCCTACGAGCAGTACTTC
TRBD2 TRBJ2-7 . TRBV5-4 CASSSGLAGAPHSYEQYF TGTGCCAGCAGCTCCGGACTAGCGGGGGCGCCTCATTCCTACGAGCAGTACTTC
. TRBJ1-4 few TRBV6-5 CASSWGRLNEKLFF TGTGCCAGCAGTTGGGGCAGGCTTAATGAAAAACTGTTTTTT
. TRBJ2-7 . TRBV18 CASSPNQGSYEQYF TGTGCCAGCTCACCAAATCAGGGCTCCTACGAGCAGTACTTC
TRBD1 TRBJ2-7 . TRBV29-1 CSVRVTGEEQYF TGCAGCGTTCGTGTGACAGGGGAAGAGCAGTACTTC
TRBD1 TRBJ2-7 once TRBV2 CASSGGTGRSEQYF TGTGCCAGCAGTGGGGGGACAGGGAGGAGCGAGCAGTACTTC
. TRBJ2-7 . TRBV4-1 CASSQEDLEGSQYF TGCGCCAGCAGCCAAGAGGACCTGGAGGGGTCGCAGTACTTC
. TRBJ1-2 once TRBV11-2 CASSPRNGLGYTF TGTGCCAGCAGCCCCCGGAACGGGTTGGGCTACACCTTC
TRBD1 TRBJ2-1 . TRBV7-9 CASSSGQGATNEQFF TGTGCCAGCAGCTCAGGACAGGGGGCTACCAATGAGCAGTTCTTC
TRBD1 TRBJ1-5 few TRBV2 CASSEAGTVNQPQHF TGTGCCAGCAGTGAAGCCGGGACAGTCAATCAGCCCCAGCATTTT
TRBD1 TRBJ2-5 . TRBV6-4 CASSTLPQGARQETQYF TGTGCCAGCAGTACCCTTCCACAGGGGGCGCGACAAGAGACCCAGTACTTC
. TRBJ1-1 . TRBV10-3 CAISEDPGSGAFF TGTGCCATCAGTGAAGATCCGGGTTCGGGAGCTTTCTTT
TRBD1 TRBJ1-2 . TRBV2 CASRFVQGAIRSYTF TGTGCCAGCAGGTTTGTACAGGGGGCCATCCGGAGCTACACCTTC